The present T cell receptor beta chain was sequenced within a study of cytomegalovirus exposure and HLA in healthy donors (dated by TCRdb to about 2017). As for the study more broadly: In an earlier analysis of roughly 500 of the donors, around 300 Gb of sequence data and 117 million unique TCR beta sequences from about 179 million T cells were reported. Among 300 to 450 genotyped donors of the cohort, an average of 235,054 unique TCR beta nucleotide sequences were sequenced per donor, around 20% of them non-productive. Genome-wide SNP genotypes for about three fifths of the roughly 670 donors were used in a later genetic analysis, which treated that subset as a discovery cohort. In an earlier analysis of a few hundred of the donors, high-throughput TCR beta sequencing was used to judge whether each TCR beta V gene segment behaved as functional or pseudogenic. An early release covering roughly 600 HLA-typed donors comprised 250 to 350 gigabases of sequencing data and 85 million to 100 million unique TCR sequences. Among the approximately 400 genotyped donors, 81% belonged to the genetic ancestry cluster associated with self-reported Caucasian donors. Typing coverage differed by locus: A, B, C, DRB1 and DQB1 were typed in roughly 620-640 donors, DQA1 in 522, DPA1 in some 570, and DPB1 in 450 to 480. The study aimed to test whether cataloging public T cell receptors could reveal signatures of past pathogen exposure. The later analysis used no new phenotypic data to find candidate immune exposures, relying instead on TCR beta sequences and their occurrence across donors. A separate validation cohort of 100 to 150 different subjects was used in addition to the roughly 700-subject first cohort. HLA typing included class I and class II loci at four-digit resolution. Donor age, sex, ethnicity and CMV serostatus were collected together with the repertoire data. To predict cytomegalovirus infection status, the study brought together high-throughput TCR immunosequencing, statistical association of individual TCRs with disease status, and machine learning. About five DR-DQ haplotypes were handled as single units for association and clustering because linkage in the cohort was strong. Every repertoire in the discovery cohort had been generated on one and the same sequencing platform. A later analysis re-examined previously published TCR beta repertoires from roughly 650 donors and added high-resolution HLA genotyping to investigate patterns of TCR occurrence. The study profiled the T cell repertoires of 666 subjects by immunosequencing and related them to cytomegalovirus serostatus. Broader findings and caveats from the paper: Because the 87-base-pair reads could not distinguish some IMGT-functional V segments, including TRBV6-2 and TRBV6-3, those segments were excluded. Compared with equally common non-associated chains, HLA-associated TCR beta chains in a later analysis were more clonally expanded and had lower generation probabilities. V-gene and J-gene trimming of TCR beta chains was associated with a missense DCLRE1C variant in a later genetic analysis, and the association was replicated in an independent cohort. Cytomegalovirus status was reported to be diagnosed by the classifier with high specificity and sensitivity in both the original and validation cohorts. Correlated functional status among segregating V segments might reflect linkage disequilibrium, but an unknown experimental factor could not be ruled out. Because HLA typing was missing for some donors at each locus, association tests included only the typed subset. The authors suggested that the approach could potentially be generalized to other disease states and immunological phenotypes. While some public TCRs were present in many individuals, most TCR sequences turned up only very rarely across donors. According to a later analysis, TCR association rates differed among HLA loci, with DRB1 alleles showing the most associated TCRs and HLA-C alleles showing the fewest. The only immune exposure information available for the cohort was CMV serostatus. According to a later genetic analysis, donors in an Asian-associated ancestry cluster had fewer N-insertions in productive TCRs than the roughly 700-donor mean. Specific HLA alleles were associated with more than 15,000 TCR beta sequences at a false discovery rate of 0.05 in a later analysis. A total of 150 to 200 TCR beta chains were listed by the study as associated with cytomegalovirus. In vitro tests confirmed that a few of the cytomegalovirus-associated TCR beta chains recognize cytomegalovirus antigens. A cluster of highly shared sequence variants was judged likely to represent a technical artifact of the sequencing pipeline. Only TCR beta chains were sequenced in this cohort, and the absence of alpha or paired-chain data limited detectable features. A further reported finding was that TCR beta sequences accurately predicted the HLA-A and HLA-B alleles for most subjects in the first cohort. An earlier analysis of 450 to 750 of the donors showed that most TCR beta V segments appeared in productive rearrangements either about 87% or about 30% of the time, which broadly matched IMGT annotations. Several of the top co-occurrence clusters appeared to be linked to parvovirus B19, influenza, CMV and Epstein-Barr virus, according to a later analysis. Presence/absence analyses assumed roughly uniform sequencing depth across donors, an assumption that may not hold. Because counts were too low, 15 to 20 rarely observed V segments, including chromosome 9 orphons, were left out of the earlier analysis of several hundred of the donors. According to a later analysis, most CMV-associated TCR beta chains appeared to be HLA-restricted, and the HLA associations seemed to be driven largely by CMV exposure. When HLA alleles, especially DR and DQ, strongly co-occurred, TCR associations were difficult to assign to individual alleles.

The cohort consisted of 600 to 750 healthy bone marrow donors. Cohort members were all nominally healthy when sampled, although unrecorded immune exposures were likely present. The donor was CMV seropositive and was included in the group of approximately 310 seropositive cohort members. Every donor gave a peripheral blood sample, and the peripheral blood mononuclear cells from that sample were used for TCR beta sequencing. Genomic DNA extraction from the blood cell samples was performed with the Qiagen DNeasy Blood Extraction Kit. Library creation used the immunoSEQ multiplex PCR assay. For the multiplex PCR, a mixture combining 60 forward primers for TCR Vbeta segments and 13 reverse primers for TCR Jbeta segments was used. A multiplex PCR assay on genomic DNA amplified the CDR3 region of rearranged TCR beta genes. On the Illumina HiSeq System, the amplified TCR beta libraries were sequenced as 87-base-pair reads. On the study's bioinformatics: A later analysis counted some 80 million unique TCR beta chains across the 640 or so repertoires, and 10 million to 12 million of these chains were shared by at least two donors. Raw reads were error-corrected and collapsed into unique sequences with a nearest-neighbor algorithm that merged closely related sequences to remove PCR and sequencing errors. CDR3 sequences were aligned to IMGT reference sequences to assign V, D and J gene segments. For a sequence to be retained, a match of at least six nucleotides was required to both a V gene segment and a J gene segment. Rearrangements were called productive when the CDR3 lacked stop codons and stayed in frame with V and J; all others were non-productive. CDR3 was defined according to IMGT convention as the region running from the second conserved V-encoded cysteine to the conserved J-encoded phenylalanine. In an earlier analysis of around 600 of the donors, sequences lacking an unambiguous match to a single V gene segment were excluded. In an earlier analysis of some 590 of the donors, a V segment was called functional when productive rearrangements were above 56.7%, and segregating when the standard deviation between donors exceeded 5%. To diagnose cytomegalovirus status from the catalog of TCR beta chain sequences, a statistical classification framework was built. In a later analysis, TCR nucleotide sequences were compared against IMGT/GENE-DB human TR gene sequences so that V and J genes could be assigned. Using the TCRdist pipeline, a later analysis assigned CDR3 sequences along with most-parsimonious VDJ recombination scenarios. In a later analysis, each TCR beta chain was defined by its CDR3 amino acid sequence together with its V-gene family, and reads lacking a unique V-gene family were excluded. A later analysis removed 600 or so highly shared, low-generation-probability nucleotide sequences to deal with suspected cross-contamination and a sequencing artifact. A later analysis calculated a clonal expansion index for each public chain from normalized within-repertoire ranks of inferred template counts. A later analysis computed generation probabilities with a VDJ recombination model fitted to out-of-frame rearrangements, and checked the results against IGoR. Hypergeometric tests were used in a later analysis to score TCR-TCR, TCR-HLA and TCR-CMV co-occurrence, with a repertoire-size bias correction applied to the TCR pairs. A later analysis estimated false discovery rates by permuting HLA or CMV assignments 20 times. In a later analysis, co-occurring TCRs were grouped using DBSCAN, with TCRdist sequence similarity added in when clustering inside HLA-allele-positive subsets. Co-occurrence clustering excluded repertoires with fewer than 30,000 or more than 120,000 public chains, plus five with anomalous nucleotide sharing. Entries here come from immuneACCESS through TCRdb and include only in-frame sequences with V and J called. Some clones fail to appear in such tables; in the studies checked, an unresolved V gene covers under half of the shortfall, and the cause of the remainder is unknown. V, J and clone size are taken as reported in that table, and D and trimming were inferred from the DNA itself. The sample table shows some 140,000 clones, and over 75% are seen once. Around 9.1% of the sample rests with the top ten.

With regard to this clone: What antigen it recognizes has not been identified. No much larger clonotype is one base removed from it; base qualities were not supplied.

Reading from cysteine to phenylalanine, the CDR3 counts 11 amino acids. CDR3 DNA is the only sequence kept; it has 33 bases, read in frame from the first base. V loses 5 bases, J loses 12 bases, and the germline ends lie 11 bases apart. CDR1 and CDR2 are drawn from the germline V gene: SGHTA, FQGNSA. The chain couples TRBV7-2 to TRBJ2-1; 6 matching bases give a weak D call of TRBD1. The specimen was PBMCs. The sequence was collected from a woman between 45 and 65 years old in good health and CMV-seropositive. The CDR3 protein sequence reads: CASSQTGGQFF. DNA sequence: TGTGCCAGCAGCCAGACAGGTGGGCAGTTCTTC.